This T cell receptor (beta chain) appears in the sequencing data of a study of T cells in tuberculosis. Produced via immunoSEQ multiplex PCR; TCRdb's table is partial and in-frame only. The top ten clones hold 7.7% of a sample with some 34,000 clones, 92% of them seen once. Sequenced input: PBMCs. The receptor comes from a donor aged 5-35 years with latent tuberculosis or without tuberculosis infection. Some clones in this sample may be carry-over from other donors' samples.

In DNA, the CDR3 is TGTGCCAGCAGCCCCCCTATATCTAACTATGGCTACACCTTC. This translates into CASSPPISNYGYTF. The chain employs TRBV7-9 and TRBJ1-2; D is unclear. Looked up from germline, CDR1 is SEHNR and CDR2 is FQNEAQ (reference sequence). Trimming took off 5 bases at V and 0 bases at J, with 10 bases between the two ends. The CDR3 is 14 amino acids.